Listed below are T cell receptor beta chains from one sample, sequenced in a study of T cell repertoires in cytomegalovirus infection. In TCRdb, the reads were re-called with MiXCR into one record per CDR3 protein. The sample has around 260,000 distinct CDR3 sequences, more than 20% seen once. Sequencing was performed on PBMCs. The receptors were sampled from a human donor in good health (CMV status not recorded). Some clones in this sample may be carry-over from other donors' samples. The CDR3 runs from the conserved cysteine through the conserved F or W. Fields, in order: D gene, V gene, CDR3 length, clone size, J gene, CDR3 DNA, CDR3 protein. A D gene is named only where the DNA matches it firmly. Some rows mark clone size as missing; the rest say once, few, many or name a class of expanded clone.

TRBD2	TRBV20-1	15	.	TRBJ2-1	TGCAGTGCTAGAGATAGCGGGATCACCTACAATGAGCAGTTCTTC	CSARDSGITYNEQFF
TRBD2	TRBV12-5	16	.	TRBJ2-2	TGTGCTAGTGCCTTGTCCCCAGCGGGGGTAACCGGGGAGCTGTTTTTT	CASALSPAGVTGELFF
.	TRBV19	15	.	TRBJ1-2	TGTGCCAGTAGAGGGGGACAAGGTCGGGACTATGGCTACACCTTC	CASRGGQGRDYGYTF
TRBD2	TRBV20-1	15	.	TRBJ2-1	TGCAGTGTACTGTCACGGACTAGCGGGAACAATGAGCAGTTCTTC	CSVLSRTSGNNEQFF
TRBD2	TRBV28	15	few	TRBJ2-3	TGTGCCACGACGACTAGCGGGCAGGGCACAGATACGCAGTATTTT	CATTTSGQGTDTQYF
.	TRBV7-9	12	few	TRBJ2-1	TGTGCCAGCAGCCCGGCCCAAGCCGAGCAGTTCTTC	CASSPAQAEQFF
TRBD1	TRBV7-2	13	many	TRBJ1-3	TGTGCCAGCAGCCCACCCCGACAGGGCGCCATATATTTT	CASSPPRQGAIYF
.	TRBV7-2	14	many	TRBJ2-1	TGTGCCAGCAGCTTACTAGCAGCCTACAATGAGCAGTTCTTC	CASSLLAAYNEQFF
.	TRBV20-1	14	.	TRBJ1-1	TGCAGTGCTAGAGCCCGGTCCGCCGGCACTGAAGCTTTCTTT	CSARARSAGTEAFF
.	TRBV4-1	18	few	TRBJ2-1	TGCGCCAGCAGCCAAGCGACGGGGACCCCCAATTGGGTAGATGAGCAGTTCTTC	CASSQATGTPNWVDEQFF
.	TRBV7-2	15	many	TRBJ2-2	TGTGCCAGCAGCCCGAAACGGACATTTACCGGGGAGCTGTTTTTT	CASSPKRTFTGELFF
.	TRBV7-2	16	many	TRBJ2-7	TGTGCCAGCTCAAGAGGGCGGGGCGTCAGCTCCTACGAGCAGTACTTC	CASSRGRGVSSYEQYF
TRBD2	TRBV19	17	.	TRBJ2-6	TGTGCCAGTAGTAACCCCCTGGGGGGGACTGGGGCCAACGTCCTGACTTTC	CASSNPLGGTGANVLTF